This TCR beta chain stems from a study of TIL therapy for anti-PD-1-resistant metastatic lung cancer. Study summary: Tumors carried a median about 1.5 non-synonymous mutations per megabase.

Overall study findings and caveats: Patients were highly selected, enriched for treatment-naive, never-smoker and oncogene-addicted cases. The baseline peripheral repertoire was partially replaced by infused TIL clonotypes that later decayed.

The libraries were made with immunoSEQ v3. The table came from immunoSEQ multiplex PCR; TCRdb's copy has only in-frame clones and leaves some out. The table includes about 59,000 clones, roughly four fifths detected once. Germline V gene sequence: CDR1 MDHEN, CDR2 SYDVKM. Germline trimming cut 7 bases from V and 4 bases from J; bases unmatched to any gene: 9. The CDR3 spans 14 residues. About this clone itself: Its antigen is currently unknown.

Time point here: pre-treatment sample, taken before nivolumab and TIL therapy. Adults with stage 4 NSCLC were enrolled in a phase I trial. The sample was blood, taken at baseline. The receptor's source is a person aged 25 to 85 with non-small cell lung cancer. The chain carries TRBV28 and TRBJ2-7; 8 bases map to TRBD2. CDR3 nucleotides: TGTGCCAGCAAACAGAGCGGGAGTCATTACGAGCAGTACTTC. Translating it yields CASKQSGSHYEQYF. Full variable domain (missing parts from reference TRBV28 and TRBJ2-7): DVKVTQSSRYLVKRTGEKVFLECVQDMDHENMFWYRQDPGLGLRLIYFSYDVKMKEKGDIPEGYSVSREKKERFSLILESASTNQTSMYLCASKQSGSHYEQYFGPGTRLTVT.